This T cell receptor (beta chain) was recorded in a study of identical twins. Findings of the study overall: Analyses of zero insertions could, in part, be confounded by invariant MAIT and iNKT cells.

The V segment lost 4 bases and the J segment 5 bases; nucleotides outside the gene matches: 9. The CDR3 extends over 16 amino acids. Per germline, CDR1 MNHEY and CDR2 SVGAGI. Through template switching, a universal primer site was introduced, and the cDNA contained unique molecular identifiers. TCRdb used MiXCR to reprocess the 5' RACE reads, holding one entry per CDR3 protein. The top ten hold 13% of the sample, which has some 730,000 distinct CDR3 sequences, about 20% seen once. This clonotype occurred many times. Antigen unknown. Separately, the same data were catalogued under a study of T cells expressing NK-cell markers. That paper states: According to the study, TCR beta repertoires originated from sorted CD3+CD56+NKG2C+, CD3+CD56+NKG2C- and CD3+CD56-NKG2C+ T cells. The CD3+CD56-NKG2C+ fraction was also led by these clonotypes in a handful of donors.

The V and J genes are TRBV6-5 and TRBJ2-2, with 8 bases lining up with TRBD1. The sample was PBMCs. This TCR derives from a woman aged 18-29 years in good health. CDR3 DNA sequence: TGTGCCAGCAGTTCGCAGGGGGCCCCCCCGACCGGGGAGCTGTTTTTT. Protein sequence: CASSSQGAPPTGELFF.